In this sample, the clone carrying this TCR beta chain turned up once. What it binds is not known. Germline V gene sequence: CDR1 KGHSH, CDR2 LQKENI. V lost 3 bases, J lost 0 bases, and 9 bases lay in between. The CDR3 runs to 15 residues. Healthy bone marrow donors made up the donors. PCR involved 60 Vbeta and 13 Jbeta primers. TCRdb's table, derived via immunoSEQ multiplex PCR, lists solely in-frame clones and lacks some. This table has some 95,000 clones, 60% to 80% appearing once. This record belongs to a study of cytomegalovirus exposure and HLA in healthy donors. Points from the study as a whole: Reported performance of the classifier showed diagnosis of cytomegalovirus status with high specificity and sensitivity.

The chain has TRBV18 and TRBJ2-4, with D perhaps TRBD2 (6 bases). This TCR derives from a man aged 50-60 years in good health and CMV-seropositive. Sequenced: PBMCs. The CDR3 DNA sequence: TGTGCCAGCTCACCCCAGGGACTAGCCAAAAACATTCAGTACTTC. It specifies CASSPQGLAKNIQYF.